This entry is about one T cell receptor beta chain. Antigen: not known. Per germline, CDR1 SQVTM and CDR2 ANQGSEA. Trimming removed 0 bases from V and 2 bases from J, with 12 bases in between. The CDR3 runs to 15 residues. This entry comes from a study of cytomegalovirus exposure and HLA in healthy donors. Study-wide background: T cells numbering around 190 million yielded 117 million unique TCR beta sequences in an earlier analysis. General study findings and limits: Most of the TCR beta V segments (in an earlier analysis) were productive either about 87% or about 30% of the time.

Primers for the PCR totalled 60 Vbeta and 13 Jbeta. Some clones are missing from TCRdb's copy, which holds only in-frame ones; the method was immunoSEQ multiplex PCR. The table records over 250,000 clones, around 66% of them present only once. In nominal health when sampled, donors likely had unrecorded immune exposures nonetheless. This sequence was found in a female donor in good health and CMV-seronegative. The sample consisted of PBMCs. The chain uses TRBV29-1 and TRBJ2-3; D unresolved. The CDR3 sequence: CSVEENTMSTDTQYF. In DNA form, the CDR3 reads TGCAGCGTTGAAGAAAATACTATGTCCACAGATACGCAGTATTTT.